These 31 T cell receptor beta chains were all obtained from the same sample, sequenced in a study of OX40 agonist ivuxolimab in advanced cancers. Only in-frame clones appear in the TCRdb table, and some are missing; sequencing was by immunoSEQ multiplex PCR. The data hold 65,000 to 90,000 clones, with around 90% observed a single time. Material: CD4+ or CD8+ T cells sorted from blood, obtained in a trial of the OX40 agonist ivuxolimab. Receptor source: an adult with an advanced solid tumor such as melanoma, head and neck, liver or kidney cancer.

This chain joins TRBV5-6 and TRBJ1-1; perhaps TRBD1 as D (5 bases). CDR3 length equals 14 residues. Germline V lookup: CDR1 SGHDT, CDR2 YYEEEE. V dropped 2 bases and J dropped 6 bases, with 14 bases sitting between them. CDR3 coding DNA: TGTGCCAGCAGCTTCTCTTTCGCGGGGGCTGAAGCTTTCTTT. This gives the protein CASSFSFAGAEAFF.

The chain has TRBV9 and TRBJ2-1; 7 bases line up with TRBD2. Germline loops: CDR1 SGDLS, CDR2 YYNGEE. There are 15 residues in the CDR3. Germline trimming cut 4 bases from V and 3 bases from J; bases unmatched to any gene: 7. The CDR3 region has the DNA TGTGCCAGCAGCCCCGGGTCTAGCGGCTACAATGAGCAGTTCTTC. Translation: CASSPGSSGYNEQFF. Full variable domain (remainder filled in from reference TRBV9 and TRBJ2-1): DSGVTQTPKHLITATGQRVTLRCSPRSGDLSVYWYQQSLDQGLQFLIQYYNGEERAKGNILERFSAQQFPDLHSELNLSSLELGDSALYFCASSPGSSGYNEQFFGPGTRLTVL.

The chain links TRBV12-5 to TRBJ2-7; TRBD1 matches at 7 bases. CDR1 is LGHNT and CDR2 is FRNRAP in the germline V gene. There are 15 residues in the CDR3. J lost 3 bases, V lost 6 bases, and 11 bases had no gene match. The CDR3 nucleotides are TGTGCTAGTGGCCGACCAGGGGGTGGCATCTACGAGCAGTACTTC. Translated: CASGRPGGGIYEQYF.

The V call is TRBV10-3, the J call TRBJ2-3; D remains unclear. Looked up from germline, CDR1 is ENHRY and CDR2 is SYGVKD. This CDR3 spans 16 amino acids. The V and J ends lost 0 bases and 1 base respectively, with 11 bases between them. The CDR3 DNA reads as TGTGCCATCAGTGAGTCGGCGGATCGGGGCACAGATACGCAGTATTTT. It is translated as CAISESADRGTDTQYF.

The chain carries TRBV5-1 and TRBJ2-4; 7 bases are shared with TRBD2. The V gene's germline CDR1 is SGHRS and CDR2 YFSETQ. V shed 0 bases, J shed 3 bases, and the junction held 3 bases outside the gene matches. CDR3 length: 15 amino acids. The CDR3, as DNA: TGCGCCAGCAGCTTGGGGACTAGGGTCAAAAACATTCAGTACTTC. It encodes CASSLGTRVKNIQYF.

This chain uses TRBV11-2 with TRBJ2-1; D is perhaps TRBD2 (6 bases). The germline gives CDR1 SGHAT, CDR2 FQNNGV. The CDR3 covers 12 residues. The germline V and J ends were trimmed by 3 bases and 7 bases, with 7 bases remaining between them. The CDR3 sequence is CASSFGGNEQFF. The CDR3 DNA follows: TGTGCCAGCAGCTTCGGGGGTAATGAGCAGTTCTTC.

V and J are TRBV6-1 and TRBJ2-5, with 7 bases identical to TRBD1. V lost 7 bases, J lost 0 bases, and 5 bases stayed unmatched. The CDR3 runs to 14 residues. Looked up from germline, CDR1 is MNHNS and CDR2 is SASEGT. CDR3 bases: TGTGCCAGCAAAAAACAGGGGTACCAAGAGACCCAGTACTTC. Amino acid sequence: CASKKQGYQETQYF.

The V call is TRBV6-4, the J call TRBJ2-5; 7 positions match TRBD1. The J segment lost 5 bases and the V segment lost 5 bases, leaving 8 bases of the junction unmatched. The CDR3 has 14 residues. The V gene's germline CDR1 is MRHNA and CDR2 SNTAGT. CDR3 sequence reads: CASSSDRESETQYF. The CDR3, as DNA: TGTGCCAGCAGTTCCGACAGGGAAAGCGAGACCCAGTACTTC.

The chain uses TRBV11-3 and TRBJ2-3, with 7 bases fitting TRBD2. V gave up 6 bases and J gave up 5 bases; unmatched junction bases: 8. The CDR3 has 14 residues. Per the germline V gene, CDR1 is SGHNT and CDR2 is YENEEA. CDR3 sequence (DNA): TGTGCCAGCAGAGATGGACTAGTTGGAGATACGCAGTATTTT. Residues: CASRDGLVGDTQYF.

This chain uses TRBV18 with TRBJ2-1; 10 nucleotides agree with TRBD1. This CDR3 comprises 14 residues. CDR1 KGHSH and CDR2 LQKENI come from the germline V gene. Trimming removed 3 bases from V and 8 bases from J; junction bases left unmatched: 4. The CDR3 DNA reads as TGTGCCAGCTCACCGGGACAGGGGAGGCATGAGCAGTTCTTC. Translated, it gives CASSPGQGRHEQFF.

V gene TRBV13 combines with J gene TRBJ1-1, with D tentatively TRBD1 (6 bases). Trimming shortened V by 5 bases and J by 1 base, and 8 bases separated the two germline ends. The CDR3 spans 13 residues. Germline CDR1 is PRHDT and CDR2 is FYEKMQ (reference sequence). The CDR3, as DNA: TGTGCCAGCAGCCAGACAGGGAACACTGAAGCTTTCTTT. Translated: CASSQTGNTEAFF.

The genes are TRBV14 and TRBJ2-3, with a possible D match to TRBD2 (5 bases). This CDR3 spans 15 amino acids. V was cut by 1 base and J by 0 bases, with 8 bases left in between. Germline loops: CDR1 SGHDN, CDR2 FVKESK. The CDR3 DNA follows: TGTGCCAGCAGCCAAGCAGCGGCCAGCACAGATACGCAGTATTTT. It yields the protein CASSQAAASTDTQYF.

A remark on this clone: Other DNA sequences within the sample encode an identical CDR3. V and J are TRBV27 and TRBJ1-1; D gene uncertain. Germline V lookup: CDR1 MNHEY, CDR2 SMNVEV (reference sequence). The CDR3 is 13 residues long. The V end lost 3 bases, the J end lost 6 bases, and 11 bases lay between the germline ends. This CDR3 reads CASSFGVGAEAFF. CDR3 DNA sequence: TGTGCCAGCAGTTTTGGTGTTGGGGCTGAAGCTTTCTTT.

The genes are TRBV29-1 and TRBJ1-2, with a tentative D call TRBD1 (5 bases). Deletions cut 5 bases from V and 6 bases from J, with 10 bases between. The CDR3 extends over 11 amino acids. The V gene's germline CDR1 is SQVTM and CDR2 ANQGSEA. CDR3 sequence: CSVRGRDGYTF. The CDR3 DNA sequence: TGCAGCGTTCGGGGCCGGGATGGCTACACCTTC.

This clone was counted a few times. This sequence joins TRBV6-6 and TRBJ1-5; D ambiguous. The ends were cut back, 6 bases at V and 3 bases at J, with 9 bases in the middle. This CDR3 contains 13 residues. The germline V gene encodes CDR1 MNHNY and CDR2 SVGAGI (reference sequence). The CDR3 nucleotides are TGTGCCAGCAGGAATCGTGACAATCAGCCCCAGCATTTT. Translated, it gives CASRNRDNQPQHF.

CDR3 sequence: CASSDGPSSGGANEQFF. The CDR3 coding sequence is TGTGCCAGCAGTGACGGACCCAGTAGCGGGGGGGCCAATGAGCAGTTCTTC. The genes are TRBV25-1 and TRBJ2-1, with 11 bases matching TRBD2. The germline CDR1 and CDR2 sequences are MGHDK and SYGVNS. Trimming at V came to 3 bases and at J to 6 bases, leaving 10 bases not matched to a gene. The CDR3 is 17 residues long.

The CDR3 coding sequence is TGTGCCAGCAGCCAAGAACACGGGGGAGGGGCAGATACGCAGTATTTT. This codes for CASSQEHGGGADTQYF. The chain has TRBV4-2 and TRBJ2-3; 7 bases are a match to TRBD2. This CDR3 comprises 16 residues. Germline V gene data show CDR1 as LGHNA and CDR2 as YNFKEQ. V shed 0 bases and J 4 bases; nucleotides not matched to a gene: 7.

CDR3 in amino acids: CASSKKASRNYEQYF. CDR3 coding DNA: TGTGCCAGCAGCAAGAAGGCTAGCAGAAACTACGAGCAGTACTTC. The chain has TRBV21-1 and TRBJ2-7; the table assigns TRBD2, which was not confirmed against the DNA. TRBV21-1 is a known pseudogene. The CDR3 spans 15 residues.

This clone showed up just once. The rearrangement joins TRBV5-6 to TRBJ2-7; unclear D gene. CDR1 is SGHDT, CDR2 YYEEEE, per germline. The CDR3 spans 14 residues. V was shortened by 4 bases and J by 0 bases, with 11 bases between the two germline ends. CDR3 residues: CASSVTGLSYEQYF. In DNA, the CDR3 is TGTGCCAGCAGCGTTACGGGCCTCTCCTACGAGCAGTACTTC.

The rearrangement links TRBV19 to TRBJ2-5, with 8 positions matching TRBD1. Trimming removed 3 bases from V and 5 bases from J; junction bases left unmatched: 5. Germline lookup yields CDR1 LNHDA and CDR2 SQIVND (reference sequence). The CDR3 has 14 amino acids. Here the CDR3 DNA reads TGTGCCAGTAGTATCCAGGGGGCTTTCGAGACCCAGTACTTC. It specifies CASSIQGAFETQYF.

The DNA of the CDR3 is TGTGCCAGCAGTTTCCGGGACAACTCCCCTAAGTACTTC. This codes for CASSFRDNSPKYF. The genes are TRBV28 and TRBJ2-7, with D tentatively TRBD1 (6 bases). The CDR3 length is 13 residues. Trimming shortened V by 3 bases and J by 11 bases, and 17 bases separated the two germline ends. CDR1 and CDR2 from the germline V gene are MDHEN and SYDVKM.

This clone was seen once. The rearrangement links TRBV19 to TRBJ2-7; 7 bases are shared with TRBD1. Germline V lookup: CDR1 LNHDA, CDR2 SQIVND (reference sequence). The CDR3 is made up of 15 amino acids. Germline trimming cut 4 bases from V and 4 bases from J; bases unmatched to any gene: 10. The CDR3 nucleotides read TGTGCCAGTAGTAAGAAATCGGGACAGTATTACGAGCAGTACTTC. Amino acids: CASSKKSGQYYEQYF.

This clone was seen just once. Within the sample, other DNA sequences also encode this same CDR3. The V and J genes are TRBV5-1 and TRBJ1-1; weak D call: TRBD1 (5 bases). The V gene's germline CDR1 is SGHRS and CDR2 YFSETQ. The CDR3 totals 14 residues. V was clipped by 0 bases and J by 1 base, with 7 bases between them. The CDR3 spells CASSLAGGNTEAFF. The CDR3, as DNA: TGCGCCAGCAGCTTGGCGGGGGGGAACACTGAAGCTTTCTTT.

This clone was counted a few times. CDR3 bases: TGTGCCAGCAGCTTACCAGGGGCGGTGGGTGAGCAGTTCTTC. This codes for CASSLPGAVGEQFF. The gene calls are TRBV7-9 and TRBJ2-1; possible D gene TRBD1, 6 bases. V was cut by 2 bases and J by 9 bases, with 14 bases left in between. Germline V lookup: CDR1 SEHNR, CDR2 FQNEAQ (reference sequence). CDR3 size: 14 residues.

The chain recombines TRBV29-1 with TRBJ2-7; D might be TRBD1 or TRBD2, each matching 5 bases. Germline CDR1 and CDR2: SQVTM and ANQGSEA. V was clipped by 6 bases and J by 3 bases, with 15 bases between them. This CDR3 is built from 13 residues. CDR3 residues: CSVRDGSLYEQYF. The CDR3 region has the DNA TGCAGCGTCCGGGACGGAAGTCTCTACGAGCAGTACTTC.

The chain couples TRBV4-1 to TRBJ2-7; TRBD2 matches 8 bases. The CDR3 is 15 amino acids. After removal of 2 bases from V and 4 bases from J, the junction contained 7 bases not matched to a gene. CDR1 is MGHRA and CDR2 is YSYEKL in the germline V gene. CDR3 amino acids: CASSQKSPGGYEQYF. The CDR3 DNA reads TGCGCCAGCAGCCAAAAAAGCCCGGGGGGGTACGAGCAGTACTTC.

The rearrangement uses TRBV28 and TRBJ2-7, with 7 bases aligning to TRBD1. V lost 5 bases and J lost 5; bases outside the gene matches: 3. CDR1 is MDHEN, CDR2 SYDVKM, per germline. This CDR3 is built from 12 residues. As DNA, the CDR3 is TGTGCCAGCAGTGACAGGGTCCACGAGCAGTACTTC. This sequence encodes CASSDRVHEQYF.

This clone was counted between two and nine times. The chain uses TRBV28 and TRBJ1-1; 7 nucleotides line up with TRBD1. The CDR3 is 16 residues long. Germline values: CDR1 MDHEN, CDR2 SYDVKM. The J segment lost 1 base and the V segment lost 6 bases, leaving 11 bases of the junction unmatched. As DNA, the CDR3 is TGTGCCAGCAGCTACGATTTAGGGGGCGGGAACACTGAAGCTTTCTTT. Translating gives CASSYDLGGGNTEAFF.

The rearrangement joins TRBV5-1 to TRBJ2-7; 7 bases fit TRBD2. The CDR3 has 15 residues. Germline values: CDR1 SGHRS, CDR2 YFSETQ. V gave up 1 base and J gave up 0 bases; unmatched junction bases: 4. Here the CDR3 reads CASSLPGGFSYEQYF. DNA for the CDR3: TGCGCCAGCAGCTTGCCCGGGGGGTTCTCCTACGAGCAGTACTTC.

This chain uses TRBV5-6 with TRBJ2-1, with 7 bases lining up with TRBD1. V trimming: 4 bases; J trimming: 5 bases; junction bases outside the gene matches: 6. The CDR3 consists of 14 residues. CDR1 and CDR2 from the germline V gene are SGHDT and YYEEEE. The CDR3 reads CASSLDRVDNEQFF. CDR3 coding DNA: TGTGCCAGCAGCCTTGACAGGGTAGACAATGAGCAGTTCTTC. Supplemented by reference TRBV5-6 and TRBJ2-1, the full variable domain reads DAGVTQSPTHLIKTRGQQVTLRCSPKSGHDTVSWYQQALGQGPQFIFQYYEEEERQRGNFPDRFSGHQFPNYSSELNVNALLLGDSALYLCASSLDRVDNEQFFGPGTRLTVL.

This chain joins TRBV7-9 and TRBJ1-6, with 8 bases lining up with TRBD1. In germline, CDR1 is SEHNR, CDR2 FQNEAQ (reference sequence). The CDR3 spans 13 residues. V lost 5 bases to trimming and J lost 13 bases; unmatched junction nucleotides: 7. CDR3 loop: CASSATSGGPLHF. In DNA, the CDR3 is TGTGCCAGCAGCGCAACCTCAGGGGGCCCCCTCCACTTT.